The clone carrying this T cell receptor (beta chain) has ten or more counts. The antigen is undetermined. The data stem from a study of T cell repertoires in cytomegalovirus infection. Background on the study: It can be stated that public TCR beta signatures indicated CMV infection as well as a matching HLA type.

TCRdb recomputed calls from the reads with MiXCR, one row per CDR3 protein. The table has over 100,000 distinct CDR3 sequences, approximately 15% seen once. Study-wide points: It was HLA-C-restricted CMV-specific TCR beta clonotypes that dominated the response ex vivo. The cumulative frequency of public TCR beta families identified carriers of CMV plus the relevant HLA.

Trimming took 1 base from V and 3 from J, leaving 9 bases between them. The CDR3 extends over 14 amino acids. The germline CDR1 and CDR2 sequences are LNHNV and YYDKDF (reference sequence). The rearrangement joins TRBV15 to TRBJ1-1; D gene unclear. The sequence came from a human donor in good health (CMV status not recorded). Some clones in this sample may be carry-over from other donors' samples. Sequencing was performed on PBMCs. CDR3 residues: CATSRGGSDTEAFF. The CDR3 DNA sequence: TGTGCCACCAGCAGAGGAGGCTCGGACACTGAAGCTTTCTTT.